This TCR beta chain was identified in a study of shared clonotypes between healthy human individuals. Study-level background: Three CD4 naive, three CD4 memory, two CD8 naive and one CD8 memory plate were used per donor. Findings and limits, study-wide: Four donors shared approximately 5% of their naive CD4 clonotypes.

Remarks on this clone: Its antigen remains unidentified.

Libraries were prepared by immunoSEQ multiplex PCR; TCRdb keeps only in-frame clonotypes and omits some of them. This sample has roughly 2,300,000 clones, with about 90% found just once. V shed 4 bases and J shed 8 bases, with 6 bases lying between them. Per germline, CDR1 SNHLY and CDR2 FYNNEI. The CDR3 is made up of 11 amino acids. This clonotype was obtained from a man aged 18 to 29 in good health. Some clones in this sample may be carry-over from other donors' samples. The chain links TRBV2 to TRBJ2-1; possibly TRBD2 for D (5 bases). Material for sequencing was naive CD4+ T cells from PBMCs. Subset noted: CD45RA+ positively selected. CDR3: CASSAGDEQFF. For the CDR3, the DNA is TGTGCCAGCAGTGCCGGGGATGAGCAGTTCTTC.